These 25 T cell receptor beta chains share one sample of origin, sequenced in a study of shared clonotypes between healthy human individuals. Produced via immunoSEQ multiplex PCR; TCRdb's table is partial and in-frame only. The top ten hold about 0.4% of the sample, which has 1.4 million or so clones, approximately 98.5% seen once. Sequencing was performed on naive CD4+ T cells sorted from blood. Subset indicated: CD45RA+ positively selected. The receptors come from a man aged 25-40 years in good health.

This clone was seen only once. The V call is TRBV28, the J call TRBJ2-2; possibly TRBD2 for D (6 bases). CDR1 MDHEN and CDR2 SYDVKM come from the germline V gene. Deletions cut 3 bases from V and 0 bases from J, with 14 bases between. The CDR3 has 17 residues. CDR3 DNA: TGTGCCAGCAGTTTGCCTTTAGCGGAATCGAACACCGGGGAGCTGTTTTTT. Protein: CASSLPLAESNTGELFF.

V is TRBV21-1 and J is TRBJ2-2; the D call TRBD1 from the table was never checked on the DNA. TRBV21-1 is deemed a pseudogene. The CDR3 contains 16 residues. The CDR3 reads CASSSRGTERSGELFF. As DNA, the CDR3 is TGTGCCAGCAGCAGTAGGGGGACGGAACGCAGCGGGGAGCTGTTTTTT.

Remarks on this clone: Other nucleotide sequences from this sample produce the same CDR3. The chain couples TRBV6-6 to TRBJ2-7, with 11 bases lining up with TRBD2. Germline CDR1 reads MNHNY; CDR2 reads SVGAGI (reference sequence). The CDR3 has 14 amino acids. Trimming removed 6 bases from V and 2 bases from J; junction bases left unmatched: 3. CDR3 DNA sequence: TGTGCCAGCAGGAAGACTAGCGGGACCTACGAGCAGTACTTC. It codes for CASRKTSGTYEQYF.

The J gene is TRBJ2-3, the V gene TRBV29-1, with 7 nucleotides matching TRBD2. With 6 bases clipped from V and 2 bases from J, the junction kept 5 bases outside the gene matches. There are 13 residues in the CDR3. Germline CDR1 and CDR2: SQVTM and ANQGSEA. CDR3: CSVQGRATDTQYF. The DNA of the CDR3 is TGCAGCGTGCAAGGGAGGGCCACAGATACGCAGTATTTT.

This rearrangement joins TRBV28 to TRBJ2-3; 9 nucleotides agree with TRBD1. The length of the CDR3 is 15 residues. Germline CDR1 is MDHEN and CDR2 is SYDVKM. Unmatched junction bases numbered 6, after V lost 5 bases and J lost 3 bases. The CDR3 DNA reads as TGTGCCAGCAGTCCACCGGGACAGGGTACAGATACGCAGTATTTT. Protein sequence: CASSPPGQGTDTQYF.

The gene calls are TRBV6-5 and TRBJ2-1, with 8 bases fitting TRBD2. The germline CDR1 and CDR2 sequences are MNHEY and SVGAGI. J gave up 8 bases and V 5 bases, and 8 bases lay outside the gene matches. The CDR3 sequence is 14 residues long. CDR3 bases: TGTGCCAGCAGTCCGGGACTAGGACGAGATGAGCAGTTCTTC. Encoded protein: CASSPGLGRDEQFF.

V and J are TRBV6-5 and TRBJ2-3; maybe TRBD2 (6 bases). Looked up from germline, CDR1 is MNHEY and CDR2 is SVGAGI. The CDR3 extends over 15 amino acids. V lost 5 bases, J lost 2 bases, and 14 bases lay in between. The CDR3 region is CASSAGGRHTDTQYF. The CDR3 region has the DNA TGTGCCAGCAGTGCCGGGGGAAGGCACACAGATACGCAGTATTTT.

The chain employs TRBV5-6 and TRBJ2-3; D gene unclear. CDR3 size: 12 residues. V was pared by 4 bases and J by 3 bases, with 6 bases between. The V gene's germline CDR1 is SGHDT and CDR2 YYEEEE. This CDR3 is CASSPTTDTQYF. CDR3 sequence (DNA): TGTGCCAGCAGCCCCACAACAGATACGCAGTATTTT.

The chain has TRBV9 and TRBJ2-5; D might be TRBD2 (5 bases). Between the trimmed V and J ends, which lost 1 base and 7 bases, there was a span of 11 bases. Germline CDR1 SGDLS, CDR2 YYNGEE. This CDR3 is 13 amino acids long. The CDR3 bases are TGTGCCAGCAGCGTATCCCGCAGCGGGACCCAGTACTTC. It specifies CASSVSRSGTQYF.

This chain connects TRBV29-1 to TRBJ2-1; D perhaps matches TRBD2 (6 bases). CDR1 SQVTM and CDR2 ANQGSEA come from the germline V gene. The CDR3 contains 15 residues. V lost 4 bases and J 0 bases, leaving 13 bases between the germline ends. The CDR3 protein is CSVGPAGDSYNEQFF. CDR3 DNA sequence: TGCAGCGTTGGCCCAGCGGGCGACTCCTACAATGAGCAGTTCTTC.

The genes are TRBV5-1 and TRBJ2-1, with 11 bases identical to TRBD2. CDR3 size: 14 residues. Trimming cost V 5 bases and J 8 bases; bases outside gene matches: 6. The germline CDR1 and CDR2 sequences are SGHRS and YFSETQ. CDR3 nucleotides: TGCGCCAGCAGTGACCTAGCGGGAGGTGATGAGCAGTTCTTC. It specifies CASSDLAGGDEQFF.

The chain uses TRBV28 and TRBJ2-7; tentative D call: TRBD1 (6 bases). The length of the CDR3 is 14 residues. Germline V gene sequence: CDR1 MDHEN, CDR2 SYDVKM. With 6 bases removed from V and 2 bases from J, the gap between germline ends came to 14 bases. CDR3 in amino acids: CASSTGTLPYEQYF. The CDR3, as DNA: TGTGCCAGCAGCACCGGGACATTACCCTACGAGCAGTACTTC.

CDR3 sequence (DNA): TGCGCCAGCAGCTTAGGGGTTCTAGCGGGAGGGGACAATGAGCAGTTCTTC. Translated, it gives CASSLGVLAGGDNEQFF. The chain couples TRBV5-1 to TRBJ2-1; 12 bases line up with TRBD2. The trim removed 2 bases at V and 5 bases at J, leaving 8 bases unmatched. The CDR3 consists of 17 residues. Germline CDR1 is SGHRS and CDR2 is YFSETQ.

V usage is TRBV6-1 and J usage is TRBJ2-7; TRBD1 or TRBD2 may be the D gene (5 bases each). Trimming took 8 bases from V and 0 from J, leaving 14 bases between them. The CDR3 contains 14 residues. Germline assignment: CDR1 MNHNS and CDR2 SASEGT. The CDR3 nucleotides read TGTGCCAGCCGAGGGACGGCTGACTCCTACGAGCAGTACTTC. Amino acid sequence: CASRGTADSYEQYF.

The chain joins TRBV9 to TRBJ2-1; D is undetermined. The CDR3 sequence is 16 residues long. V lost 2 bases to trimming and J lost 4 bases, with 16 bases between them. In germline, CDR1 is SGDLS, CDR2 YYNGEE. In DNA form, the CDR3 reads TGTGCCAGCAGCGTTGGCTTTTCCTTATATTACAATGAGCAGTTCTTC. This codes for CASSVGFSLYYNEQFF.

To note about this clone: Germline is not matched at one junction end, which may reflect a read error. The chain links TRBV9 to TRBJ2-1, with 11 bases that match TRBD2. CDR1 and CDR2 from the germline V gene are SGDLS and YYNGEE. The CDR3 is 14 residues long. The CDR3 DNA reads TGTACCAGCAGCGTAGATTTACTAGCGGGAGTCCCGTTCTTC. Amino acid sequence: CTSSVDLLAGVPFF.

This chain uses TRBV5-6 with TRBJ1-1; a possible D gene is TRBD1 (6 bases). The germline gives CDR1 SGHDT, CDR2 YYEEEE. V was trimmed by 5 bases and J by 7 bases, leaving 15 bases between them. The CDR3 is made up of 13 amino acids. CDR3 sequence: CASSVPAGDEAFF. CDR3 DNA: TGTGCCAGCAGTGTCCCGGCAGGGGATGAAGCTTTCTTT.

The rearrangement joins TRBV11-2 to TRBJ1-1; perhaps TRBD1 as D (6 bases). The V gene lost 5 bases and the J gene lost 8 bases, with 12 bases spanning the gap. The CDR3 consists of 12 residues. Germline-derived CDR1 and CDR2 are SGHAT and FQNNGV. In DNA form, the CDR3 reads TGTGCCAGCAGCAGGGGACAAACCGAAGCTTTCTTT. This sequence encodes CASSRGQTEAFF.

The CDR3, as DNA: TGTGCCAGCAGCGGACACCGGGACATCGGTTTGGAGCAGTTCTTC. Translated, it gives CASSGHRDIGLEQFF. This chain connects TRBV9 to TRBJ2-1; D may be TRBD1 (6 bases). Per the germline V gene, CDR1 is SGDLS and CDR2 is YYNGEE. V was trimmed by 3 bases and J by 10 bases, leaving 20 bases between them. This CDR3 region has 15 residues.

This chain connects TRBV29-1 to TRBJ2-1; no definite D call. Trimming pared 4 bases from V and 11 bases from J, leaving 21 bases between. The CDR3 is 14 amino acids. Germline V CDR1 and CDR2: SQVTM, ANQGSEA. The CDR3 nucleotides are TGCAGCGTTGCCGACCTCGTTTCGACGGTTAAGCAGTTCTTC. Its translation: CSVADLVSTVKQFF.

As regards this clone: The sample holds other DNA sequences that translate to the same CDR3. Here the CDR3 DNA reads TGTGCCAGCAGCGTTACCGGGACCAACTACGAGCAGTACTTC. Residues: CASSVTGTNYEQYF. The rearrangement links TRBV9 to TRBJ2-7; D might be TRBD1 or TRBD2, each matching 5 bases. Germline assignment: CDR1 SGDLS and CDR2 YYNGEE. CDR3 length: 14 amino acids. Trimming shortened V by 2 bases and J by 3 bases, and 12 bases separated the two germline ends.

The J gene is TRBJ2-3, the V gene TRBV5-4; 9 positions agree with TRBD2. Losses at the gene ends were 4 bases for V and 1 base for J; bases not matched to a gene: 4. Germline CDR1 reads SGHNT; CDR2 reads YYREEE (reference sequence). There are 15 residues in the CDR3. The CDR3: CASSLRTSGTDTQYF. The DNA for the CDR3 is TGTGCCAGCAGCCTAAGGACTAGCGGCACAGATACGCAGTATTTT.

This chain joins TRBV11-2 and TRBJ2-7, with 9 bases aligning to TRBD1. The CDR3 has 15 residues. CDR1 is SGHAT and CDR2 is FQNNGV in the germline V gene. After removal of 1 base from V and 2 bases from J, the junction contained 3 bases not matched to a gene. CDR3 amino acids: CASSLVWDRAYEQYF. The CDR3 nucleotides read TGTGCCAGCAGCTTAGTGTGGGACAGGGCCTACGAGCAGTACTTC.

J is TRBJ2-7 and V is TRBV18, with 9 nucleotides matching TRBD2. Germline CDR1 KGHSH, CDR2 LQKENI. The CDR3 extends over 16 amino acids. J lost 0 bases, V lost 2 bases, and 5 bases had no gene match. The CDR3 protein is CASSPVLAGASYEQYF. CDR3 DNA sequence: TGTGCCAGCTCACCAGTTTTAGCGGGAGCCTCCTACGAGCAGTACTTC.

This chain uses TRBV9 with TRBJ2-7, with D possibly TRBD2 on 6 matching bases. There are 15 residues in the CDR3. CDR1 is SGDLS, CDR2 YYNGEE, per germline. Trimming left V 3 bases short and J 5 bases short, with 18 bases between. CDR3 DNA: TGTGCCAGCAGCGGCGACACGGGGGAGTACAACGAGCAGTACTTC. Protein product: CASSGDTGEYNEQYF.